This T cell receptor beta chain was obtained from a study of early T cells in non-severe SARS-CoV-2 infection. Broader study findings: Matches to VDJdb favored anti-spike CD8 responses and missed private and CD4 specificities.

The table lists this clonotype with a few counts. Its antigen is unknown. Individual cDNA molecules carried attached unique molecular identifiers. TCRdb reanalysed the 5' RACE reads using MiXCR and keeps one entry per CDR3 protein. The table records tens of thousands of distinct CDR3 sequences, over 9.5% of them present only once. V shed 7 bases and J shed 6 bases, with 16 bases lying between them. Per the germline V gene, CDR1 is SNHLY and CDR2 is FYNNEI. This CDR3 contains 14 residues. The chain combines TRBV2 with TRBJ1-5; possibly TRBD1 for D (5 bases). The sequencing used whole blood, collected at baseline. The source is an adult who was a healthcare worker with PCR-confirmed SARS-CoV-2 infection or an uninfected control (not recorded which). The CDR3 sequence: CASTAETGSQPQHF. CDR3 DNA: TGTGCCAGCACCGCAGAAACAGGTAGTCAGCCCCAGCATTTT.